These 18 T cell receptor beta chains share one sample of origin, sequenced in a study of cytomegalovirus exposure and HLA in healthy donors (dated by TCRdb to about 2017). Libraries were made using the immunoSEQ multiplex PCR assay. This immuneACCESS table, as held by TCRdb, lists in-frame sequences with V and J called but not all clones. Of the missing ones, under half trace to an unresolved V gene in checked studies; the others have no known cause. For this sample the table gives around 80,000 clones, of which roughly 95% were detected only once. The ten largest make up roughly 1.3% of the sample. Material: PBMCs. These TCRs come from a woman between 18 and 29 years old in good health and CMV-seronegative.

The rearrangement links TRBV19 to TRBJ2-6, with 8 bases aligning to TRBD1. V shed 3 bases and J 2 bases; nucleotides not matched to a gene: 12. The CDR3 has 19 residues. Germline V gives CDR1 LNHDA, CDR2 SQIVND (reference sequence). CDR3 amino acids: CASSIRRGTGRTGANVLTF. DNA for the CDR3: TGTGCCAGTAGTATCCGCCGAGGGACAGGTCGGACTGGGGCCAACGTCCTGACTTTC.

The J gene is TRBJ1-2, the V gene TRBV11-2; TRBD1 is a possible D gene (6 bases). CDR1 and CDR2 from the germline V gene are SGHAT and FQNNGV. This CDR3 is built from 14 residues. Trimming took 2 bases from V and 2 from J, leaving 9 bases between them. The CDR3 nucleotides read TGTGCCAGCAGCTTATCCGGACAGAACTATGGCTACACCTTC. Encoded protein: CASSLSGQNYGYTF.

In DNA, the CDR3 is TGTGCCAGCGGGAGCCGGGAGGGGAACACTGAAGCTTTCTTT. It yields the protein CASGSREGNTEAFF. The gene calls are TRBV2 and TRBJ1-1, with unresolved D. Germline V gene sequence: CDR1 SNHLY, CDR2 FYNNEI. V shed 8 bases and J shed 1 base, with 14 bases lying between them. The CDR3 consists of 14 residues.

The V and J genes are TRBV7-9 and TRBJ1-1; tentatively, D is TRBD1 (6 bases). This CDR3 region has 14 residues. Germline V lookup: CDR1 SEHNR, CDR2 FQNEAQ (reference sequence). V was clipped by 5 bases and J by 7 bases, with 17 bases between them. The DNA for the CDR3 is TGTGCCAGCAGCAATCCCCGTAAGACAGGTGAAGCTTTCTTT. It codes for CASSNPRKTGEAFF.

CDR3 loop: CASTSGAEAFF. The DNA of the CDR3 is TGTGCCAGTACCTCCGGTGCTGAAGCTTTCTTT. The V and J genes are TRBV19 and TRBJ1-1; D gene ambiguous. This CDR3 has 11 residues. Trimming removed 7 bases from V and 6 bases from J, with 9 bases in between. Germline values: CDR1 LNHDA, CDR2 SQIVND (reference sequence).

The chain has TRBV5-1 and TRBJ2-3; 9 bases match TRBD2. CDR3 length: 17 residues. V trimming: 1 base; J trimming: 4 bases; junction bases outside the gene matches: 10. Germline loops: CDR1 SGHRS, CDR2 YFSETQ. The CDR3 nucleotides read TGCGCCAGCAGCTTGCCCGAGGCGGGAGGGCCTTCAGATACGCAGTATTTT. Its translation: CASSLPEAGGPSDTQYF. The full variable domain, its missing parts supplied by reference TRBV5-1 and TRBJ2-3, is KAGVTQTPRYLIKTRGQQVTLSCSPISGHRSVSWYQQTPGQGLQFLFEYFSETQRNKGNFPGRFSGRQFSNSRSEMNVSTLELGDSALYLCASSLPEAGGPSDTQYFGPGTRLTVL.

V gene TRBV19 combines with J gene TRBJ2-3, with D perhaps matching TRBD2 (6 bases). The CDR3 runs 15 residues. V was cut by 5 bases and J by 0 bases, with 12 bases left in between. Germline V CDR1 and CDR2: LNHDA, SQIVND (reference sequence). In DNA form, the CDR3 reads TGTGCCAGTAGTTGGTTAGCGGTTAGCACAGATACGCAGTATTTT. This codes for CASSWLAVSTDTQYF.

This clone appeared a single time. The rearrangement links TRBV27 to TRBJ2-5; D perhaps matches TRBD1 (5 bases). The CDR3 sequence is 14 residues long. CDR1 is MNHEY, CDR2 SMNVEV, per germline (reference sequence). V was pared by 2 bases and J by 1 base, with 8 bases between. The chain's CDR3 is CASSLQGIQETQYF. CDR3 nucleotide sequence: TGTGCCAGCAGTTTACAGGGAATCCAAGAGACCCAGTACTTC.

The chain has TRBV5-6 and TRBJ2-3; TRBD2 aligns across 9 bases. CDR1 and CDR2 from the germline V gene are SGHDT and YYEEEE. V trimming: 3 bases; J trimming: 4 bases; junction bases outside the gene matches: 9. This CDR3 has 16 amino acids. CDR3 residues: CASSSLAGALPDTQYF. DNA for the CDR3: TGTGCCAGCAGCTCTTTAGCGGGAGCTCTCCCAGATACGCAGTATTTT.

This sequence joins TRBV6-5 and TRBJ2-7; TRBD2 matches 8 bases. The V gene end was trimmed by 2 bases and the J gene end by 7 bases; junction bases not matched to a gene: 10. Germline V gene data show CDR1 as MNHEY and CDR2 as SVGAGI. CDR3 length: 15 residues. CDR3 DNA sequence: TGTGCCAGCAGTTACATGGCGGGAGGCGCTGGGGAGCAGTACTTC. Amino acid sequence: CASSYMAGGAGEQYF.

V is TRBV19 and J is TRBJ1-4, with D possibly matching TRBD1 (5 bases). V was trimmed by 6 bases and J by 8 bases, leaving 16 bases between them. The CDR3 is 14 residues long. Per the germline V gene, CDR1 is LNHDA and CDR2 is SQIVND (reference sequence). CDR3 in amino acids: CASRAGRLGEKLFF. In DNA, the CDR3 is TGTGCCAGTAGGGCGGGACGCCTGGGGGAAAAACTGTTTTTT.

The chain recombines TRBV6-4 with TRBJ2-6; 7 bases are a match to TRBD1. The V and J ends lost 3 bases and 0 bases, in that order; junction bases with no gene match: 8. From germline, CDR1 is MRHNA and CDR2 SNTAGT. The CDR3 extends over 18 amino acids. The CDR3 sequence is CASSETGSITSGANVLTF. Written as DNA, the CDR3 is TGTGCCAGCAGTGAGACAGGGTCTATCACCTCTGGGGCCAACGTCCTGACTTTC.

The chain joins TRBV18 to TRBJ1-5, with 10 nucleotides matching TRBD1. The V segment lost 8 bases and the J segment 6 bases; nucleotides outside the gene matches: 10. The CDR3 is 15 residues long. CDR1 is KGHSH and CDR2 is LQKENI in the germline V gene. For the CDR3, the DNA is TGTGCCAGCACTTATGGGGACAGGGGAATTCAGCCCCAGCATTTT. Its translation: CASTYGDRGIQPQHF.

The chain uses TRBV6-6 and TRBJ1-5; 8 nucleotides align to TRBD1. Germline V gene lookup returns CDR1 MNHNY and CDR2 SVGAGI (reference sequence). The CDR3 contains 15 residues. Trimming at V came to 2 bases and at J to 4 bases, leaving 4 bases not matched to a gene. The DNA of the CDR3 is TGTGCCAGCAGTTACCAGGGGGCTTGGAATCAGCCCCAGCATTTT. It is translated as CASSYQGAWNQPQHF.

The chain combines TRBV19 with TRBJ1-5, with 7 bases aligning to TRBD1. The CDR3 is made up of 14 amino acids. The V segment lost 5 bases and the J segment 9 bases; nucleotides outside the gene matches: 10. Germline V gene sequence: CDR1 LNHDA, CDR2 SQIVND (reference sequence). CDR3 loop: CASSPGQAGGPQHF. The CDR3 region has the DNA TGTGCCAGTAGTCCAGGACAGGCGGGGGGGCCCCAGCATTTT.

This chain joins TRBV2 and TRBJ2-7, with a tentative D call TRBD1 (6 bases). V was shortened by 5 bases and J by 3 bases, with 14 bases between the two germline ends. Germline V gene data show CDR1 as SNHLY and CDR2 as FYNNEI. This CDR3 has 14 amino acids. The CDR3 DNA reads as TGTGCCAGCAGTTCCTCTGGACAGAGCTACGAGCAGTACTTC. This gives the protein CASSSSGQSYEQYF.

The chain has TRBV4-1 and TRBJ2-5; possible D gene TRBD2, 6 bases. The CDR3 runs 17 residues. Germline lookup yields CDR1 MGHRA and CDR2 YSYEKL. V dropped 0 bases and J dropped 1 base, with 15 bases sitting between them. The CDR3 DNA reads as TGCGCCAGCAGCCAAGATATATGGGACTTGGGCCAAGAGACCCAGTACTTC. Its translation is CASSQDIWDLGQETQYF.

The genes are TRBV2 and TRBJ2-5; D is unresolved. The end of the DNA fits TRBJ2-7 better, so the J call may be wrong. This CDR3 region has 12 residues. CDR1 SNHLY and CDR2 FYNNEI come from the germline V gene. Written as DNA, the CDR3 is TGTGCCAGCAGAGTCGGTTACTACGAGCAGTACTTC. Its translation is CASRVGYYEQYF.